One sample yielded the 24 T cell receptor beta chains listed below, sequenced in a study of human T cells and chemical hapten exposure. Time point: patch test 1, 2 weeks after DPC sensitization. Regarding treatment: therapeutic diphenylcyclopropenone sensitization with weekly scalp DPC. Researchers extracted total RNA from unfractionated whole blood. MiXCR was run by TCRdb on the RACE reads, yielding one entry per CDR3 protein. This sample carries around 34,000 distinct CDR3 sequences, around 6.5% of them seen once, and the ten largest clones take around 8.4%. The source was whole blood, collected in connection with sensitization to the hapten diphenylcyclopropenone (DPC). The receptors were gathered from a woman aged 30 to 39 with alopecia areata. Some clones in this sample may be carry-over from other donors' samples.

In this sample, this clonotype turned up a few times. The rearrangement links TRBV10-2 to TRBJ1-5; possibly TRBD1 for D (6 bases). Germline values: CDR1 WSHSY, CDR2 SAAADI. V was trimmed by 4 bases and J by 4 bases, leaving 11 bases between them. This CDR3 spans 14 amino acids. CDR3 sequence: CASSGGARNQPQHF. The CDR3 DNA follows: TGCGCCAGCAGTGGGGGGGCCAGGAATCAGCCCCAGCATTTT.

This clonotype has a count of ten or more. The V gene is TRBV7-8, the J gene TRBJ1-2; unclear D gene. V lost 2 bases to trimming and J lost 1 base, with 5 bases between them. The CDR3 is 13 amino acids. Germline V gene sequence: CDR1 SGHVS, CDR2 FQNEAQ. In DNA form, the CDR3 reads TGTGCCAGCAGCTTACCCTATAACTATGGCTACACCTTC. Protein product: CASSLPYNYGYTF.

This clonotype has at least ten counts. The gene calls are TRBV3-1 and TRBJ1-2; possibly TRBD1 for D (6 bases). CDR3 length: 14 residues. Germline loops: CDR1 LGHDT, CDR2 YNNKEL (reference sequence). The V end lost 1 base, the J end lost 7 bases, and 13 bases lay between the germline ends. The CDR3, as DNA: TGTGCCAGCAGCCAAGGCGGGGGCGAGTCTGGCTACACCTTC. Its translation: CASSQGGGESGYTF.

This clonotype was detected a few times. CDR3 in DNA: TGCAGTGCTAGAGGTAGTAGGGGTGAAAATCAGCCCCAGCATTTT. Its protein product is CSARGSRGENQPQHF. The chain uses TRBV20-1 and TRBJ1-5, with D perhaps matching TRBD1 (5 bases). V was pared by 1 base and J by 4 bases, with 14 bases between. CDR1 DFQATT and CDR2 SNEGSKA come from the germline V gene (reference sequence). There are 15 residues in the CDR3.

This clonotype was observed many times. V usage is TRBV2 and J usage is TRBJ1-6; unclear D gene. Germline CDR1 and CDR2: SNHLY and FYNNEI. This CDR3 contains 13 residues. V was shortened by 8 bases and J by 7 bases, with 12 bases between the two germline ends. CDR3 sequence: CASPRTPNSPLHF. CDR3 in DNA: TGTGCCAGCCCCCGGACTCCCAATTCACCCCTCCACTTT.

A few counts support this clonotype. CDR3 in amino acids: CATVLSGLRGDGGNQPQHF. DNA of the CDR3: TGTGCCACCGTCCTCTCAGGATTAAGGGGCGATGGGGGCAATCAGCCCCAGCATTTT. The chain carries TRBV6-1 and TRBJ1-5; weak D call: TRBD1 (5 bases). Germline CDR1 reads MNHNS; CDR2 reads SASEGT. This CDR3 is 19 amino acids long. Deletions cut 10 bases from V and 2 bases from J, with 30 bases between.

There are many counts of this clonotype. This chain uses TRBV6-5 with TRBJ2-1, with 13 positions matching TRBD2. The junction had 7 bases not matched to a gene; V was cut back by 7 bases and J by 7 bases. There are 15 residues in the CDR3. CDR1 MNHEY and CDR2 SVGAGI come from the germline V gene. CDR3 region: CASKILAGGSNEQFF. Written as DNA, the CDR3 is TGTGCCAGCAAGATACTAGCGGGGGGGTCGAATGAGCAGTTCTTC.

The genes are TRBV28 and TRBJ1-5; a possible D gene is TRBD1 (6 bases). This CDR3 comprises 13 residues. CDR1 is MDHEN, CDR2 SYDVKM, per germline. V lost 7 bases, J lost 4 bases, and 11 bases lay in between. DNA for the CDR3: TGTGCCAGCATCAAACAGGGTAATCAGCCCCAGCATTTT. It codes for CASIKQGNQPQHF.

The chain uses TRBV20-1 and TRBJ2-5, with TRBD2 matching 8 bases. Germline V lookup: CDR1 DFQATT, CDR2 SNEGSKA (reference sequence). V gave up 2 bases and J gave up 4 bases; unmatched junction bases: 9. There are 15 residues in the CDR3. CDR3 loop: CSARTDGGVPETQYF. The CDR3 DNA follows: TGCAGTGCTAGAACGGACGGGGGGGTACCAGAGACCCAGTACTTC.

The chain carries TRBV7-9 and TRBJ2-7; D unclear. This CDR3 has 14 amino acids. Germline V lookup: CDR1 SEHNR, CDR2 FQNEAQ (reference sequence). V was trimmed by 4 bases and J by 3 bases, leaving 13 bases between them. DNA of the CDR3: TGTGCCAGCAGCTCAAATCTCGACCGCTACGAGCAGTACTTC. It specifies CASSSNLDRYEQYF. The variable domain in full, completed from reference TRBV7-9 and TRBJ2-7, reads DTGVSQNPRHKITKRGQNVTFRCDPISEHNRLYWYRQTLGQGPEFLTYFQNEAQLEKSRLLSDRFSAERPKGSFSTLEIQRTEQGDSAMYLCASSSNLDRYEQYFGPGTRLTVT.

This rearrangement joins TRBV29-1 to TRBJ1-2, with D possibly TRBD1 on 5 matching bases. V was pared by 5 bases and J by 4 bases, with 11 bases between. CDR1 is SQVTM and CDR2 is ANQGSEA in the germline V gene. The length of the CDR3 is 12 residues. CDR3 DNA sequence: TGCAGCGTTATGGGGCAGGGCTATGGCTACACCTTC. Translating gives CSVMGQGYGYTF.

This clonotype was observed many times. This rearrangement joins TRBV7-2 to TRBJ1-2; 7 bases are shared with TRBD1. The CDR3 runs to 15 residues. The germline V gene has CDR1 SGHTA and CDR2 FQGNSA. With V trimmed by 5 bases and J by 7 bases, 13 bases remained unmatched. The CDR3 sequence is CASSPRQGVLSGYTF. The DNA for the CDR3 is TGTGCCAGCAGCCCGCGACAGGGTGTGCTATCTGGCTACACCTTC.

This clonotype was seen at least ten times. The CDR3 coding sequence is TGTGCCAGCAGCCAGTACTTAGGGGGCACTGAAGCTTTCTTT. Encoded protein: CASSQYLGGTEAFF. The chain is built from TRBV3-1 and TRBJ1-1; possibly TRBD1 for D (6 bases). The CDR3 runs to 14 residues. Germline V gene data show CDR1 as LGHDT and CDR2 as YNNKEL (reference sequence). With 3 bases removed from V and 4 bases from J, the gap between germline ends came to 12 bases.

This clonotype was detected ten times or more. The chain joins TRBV12-3 or TRBV12-4 to TRBJ1-3, with D tentatively TRBD1 (6 bases). The CDR3 is 15 residues long. With 2 bases removed from V and 2 bases from J, the gap between germline ends came to 10 bases. CDR3 in DNA: TGTGCCAGCAGTTTAATGACAGGTCCTGGAAACACCATATATTTT. Translation gives CASSLMTGPGNTIYF.

This clonotype turned up a few times. The chain employs TRBV29-1 and TRBJ2-7; D is unclear. V was cut by 8 bases and J by 3 bases, with 11 bases left in between. There are 11 residues in the CDR3. The germline V gene has CDR1 SQVTM and CDR2 ANQGSEA. The CDR3 DNA sequence: TGCAGCTACAAATCGGACTACGAGCAGTACTTC. This gives the protein CSYKSDYEQYF.

This clonotype showed up just a few times. The chain links TRBV12-3 or TRBV12-4 to TRBJ2-1, with 10 bases identical to TRBD1. After removal of 1 base from V and 4 bases from J, the junction contained 7 bases not matched to a gene. This CDR3 is 17 amino acids long. The CDR3 sequence: CASSLGGQGFNYNEQFF. CDR3 in DNA: TGTGCCAGCAGTTTAGGGGGACAGGGGTTTAATTACAATGAGCAGTTCTTC.

V is TRBV5-5 and J is TRBJ1-3, with a tentative D call TRBD1 (6 bases). Germline values: CDR1 SGHKS, CDR2 YYEKEE (reference sequence). The V end was cut by 4 bases, the J end by 4 bases, with 9 bases between. The CDR3 is 13 amino acids. The DNA for the CDR3 is TGTGCCAGCAGCCGGACAGCCGGAAACACCATATATTTT. This encodes CASSRTAGNTIYF.

This clonotype was counted a few times. The rearrangement joins TRBV28 to TRBJ1-5; D is ambiguous. V lost 3 bases, J lost 5 bases, and 14 bases lay in between. The CDR3 runs to 15 residues. Germline CDR1 reads MDHEN; CDR2 reads SYDVKM. The CDR3 is CASSLGNRGHQPQHF. DNA of the CDR3: TGTGCCAGCAGTTTGGGGAACAGAGGGCATCAGCCCCAGCATTTT.

Many counts were recorded for this clonotype. The rearrangement uses TRBV5-1 and TRBJ2-5; perhaps TRBD2 as D (7 bases). This CDR3 has 15 amino acids. Germline loops: CDR1 SGHRS, CDR2 YFSETQ. The ends were cut back, 0 bases at V and 3 bases at J, with 12 bases in the middle. The CDR3 loop is CASSLGGGLEETQYF. CDR3 DNA: TGCGCCAGCAGCTTGGGGGGGGGCCTCGAAGAGACCCAGTACTTC.

This clonotype occurred many times. The chain combines TRBV20-1 with TRBJ1-2; D gene unclear. The CDR3 is made up of 12 amino acids. V was cut by 3 bases and J by 2 bases, with 7 bases left in between. From germline, CDR1 is DFQATT and CDR2 SNEGSKA (reference sequence). The CDR3 DNA reads TGCAGTGCTAGCAGGACCAACTATGGCTACACCTTC. Residues: CSASRTNYGYTF.

This clonotype has only a few counts. The chain uses TRBV20-1 and TRBJ2-6; 8 positions match TRBD1. Germline loops: CDR1 DFQATT, CDR2 SNEGSKA (reference sequence). The CDR3 loop spans 16 amino acids. V lost 3 bases and J lost 0; bases outside the gene matches: 4. The CDR3 nucleotides are TGCAGTGCTAGGACACAGGGGGGCTCTGGGGCCAACGTCCTGACTTTC. Its translation: CSARTQGGSGANVLTF.

This clonotype has ten or more counts. This chain connects TRBV6-2 or TRBV6-3 to TRBJ2-3, with a weak D call TRBD1 (5 bases). This CDR3 is built from 15 residues. CDR1 is MNHEY, CDR2 SVGEGT, per germline. V lost 4 bases, J lost 2 bases, and 13 bases lay in between. CDR3 loop: CASSFQTVTTDTQYF. CDR3 coding DNA: TGTGCCAGCAGTTTTCAGACAGTAACCACAGATACGCAGTATTTT.

V usage is TRBV7-2 and J usage is TRBJ1-1, with 8 bases fitting TRBD1. The junction had 1 base not matched to a gene; V was cut back by 1 base and J by 3 bases. Germline V gene lookup returns CDR1 SGHTA and CDR2 FQGNSA. This CDR3 is built from 14 residues. For the CDR3, the DNA is TGTGCCAGCAGCTTAGGACAGGGGTACACTGAAGCTTTCTTT. As protein: CASSLGQGYTEAFF.

This chain uses TRBV6-2 or TRBV6-3 with TRBJ2-7; 7 positions agree with TRBD1. This CDR3 contains 14 residues. Germline V CDR1 and CDR2: MNHEY, SVGEGT. With V trimmed by 6 bases and J by 7 bases, 12 bases remained unmatched. This CDR3 is CASRSGQTTLEQYF. CDR3 DNA: TGTGCCAGCAGATCGGGACAGACAACCTTAGAGCAGTACTTC.